This T cell receptor beta chain was recovered during a study of T cells expressing NK-cell markers. Study-level information: It was sorted CD3+CD56-NKG2C+, CD3+CD56+NKG2C- and CD3+CD56+NKG2C+ T cells that provided the TCR beta repertoires.

TCRdb reprocessed the 5' RACE reads and stores each CDR3 protein as one record, lacking DNA. In all, the sample yields about 190,000 distinct CDR3 sequences. In the case of this clonotype: Its specificity is unknown.

Study conclusions and caveats: It is unclear if expanded NKG2C-expressing clones target HCMV antigens.

CDR3 length: 16 amino acids. The germline CDR1 and CDR2 sequences are LNHNV and YYDKDF (reference sequence). Sequencing was performed on blood T cells: a sorted CD56 or NKG2C T cell subset, CD4+ or CD8+ T cells, or bulk PBMC T cells (not recorded which). The receptor comes from a man aged 18 to 69 in good health. The chain employs TRBV15 and TRBJ2-2; TCRdb calls TRBD1, which cannot be checked without DNA. The CDR3 loop is CATSKWDPTNTGELFF. The whole variable domain, remainder taken from reference TRBV15 and TRBJ2-2, is DAMVIQNPRYQVTQFGKPVTLSCSQTLNHNVMYWYQQKSSQAPKLLFHYYDKDFNNEADTPDNFQSRRPNTSFCFLDIRSPGLGDTAMYLCATSKWDPTNTGELFFGEGSRLTVL.